This T cell receptor (beta chain) derives from a study of blood T cell repertoires in COVID-19. The wider study: Some COVID-19 samples were acute and others convalescent; all came from the United States, Italy and Spain. T cells, B-cell-depleted T cells, or PBMCs supplied cDNA or gDNA.

The V end lost 4 bases, the J end lost 3 bases, and 12 bases lay between the germline ends. CDR1 is MNHEY, CDR2 SVGAGI, per germline. This CDR3 has 14 amino acids. Methods used by the authors: The authors estimated nucleated cell counts from reference gene primer amplification. Data came from immunoSEQ multiplex PCR; TCRdb stores just in-frame clones and leaves some out. For V, J and clone size, that table is used; D and trimming come from the DNA. The sample yields 200,000 to 300,000 clones, 80% to 90% seen once. This clonotype originated in a man aged 25 to 40 with active or convalescent COVID-19. This sequence joins TRBV6-5 and TRBJ1-1; D is undetermined. The sequenced sample was peripheral blood. The CDR3 nucleotides are TGTGCCAGCAGTTGGAGGGAGGGAGACACTGAAGCTTTCTTT. It yields the protein CASSWREGDTEAFF.